This paragraph reports one T cell receptor beta chain. In the original analysis: ImmunoSEQ output lacked quality scores and full-length reads, limiting matched filtering. Repertoires were generated with immunoSEQ multiplex PCR, while TCRdb's copy carries only in-frame clones and drops some. The DNA gave D and trimming, while V, J and clone size come from that table. The sample gives 740,000 or so clones, less than 80% of which show up once; 1.5% to 2% is in the top ten. The data derive from a study of shared clonotypes between healthy human individuals. Germline CDR1 reads LNHDA; CDR2 reads SQIVND (reference sequence). The ends were cut back, 10 bases at V and 3 bases at J, with 12 bases in the middle. The CDR3 totals 12 residues.

The source material was memory CD4+ T cells sorted from blood. Subset in this sample: CD45RA-negative fraction. The genes are TRBV19 and TRBJ1-1; D gene unclear. The TCR sequence derives from a woman aged 30 to 39 in good health. The CDR3 loop is CATQDGHTEAFF. In nucleotides, the CDR3 is TGTGCCACCCAAGACGGACACACTGAAGCTTTCTTT.